The rows below give T cell receptor beta chains drawn from one sample of a study of T cells in Graves' hyperthyroidism and ophthalmopathy. MiXCR was run by TCRdb on the multiplex PCR reads, yielding one entry per CDR3 protein. This repertoire shows approximately 430,000 distinct CDR3 sequences, over 12% found once; its top ten account for approximately 13%. Sequenced: blood. Receptors were obtained from a man aged 18 to 35 with Graves' ophthalmopathy. CDR3s include the opening cysteine and the closing phenylalanine or tryptophan. D genes are given only for firm matches. The size entry is marked missing in some rows and otherwise reads once, few, many or a size class.

TRBD1	-	TRBV6-5	TRBJ1-2	TGTGCCAGCAGTTACTCTGGGACAGGGGGCCTTGAGGAGGGCTACACCTTC	CASSYSGTGGLEEGYTF
-	-	TRBV7-9	TRBJ1-2	TGTGCCAGCAGCGCCGAGCGTGGGGGCTACACCTTC	CASSAERGGYTF
-	-	TRBV19	TRBJ2-2	TGTGCCAGTACCGATGTGGGGCAAACCGGGGAGCTGTTTTTT	CASTDVGQTGELFF
-	-	TRBV12-3/TRBV12-4	TRBJ1-2	TGTGCCAGCAGTTCCTCTGGGGTTTATGGCTACACCTTC	CASSSSGVYGYTF
TRBD2	many	TRBV10-3	TRBJ2-3	TGTGCCATCAGTGGGGGACTAGCGGGGACCGCTAGCACAGATACGCAGTATTTT	CAISGGLAGTASTDTQYF
TRBD1	many	TRBV7-9	TRBJ1-4	TGTGCCAGCAGGCAGGGGGGAGAAAAACTGTTTTTT	CASRQGGEKLFF
-	few	TRBV6-1	TRBJ1-1	TGTGCCAGCAGCCCTACAGGGACGAGGGCCACTGAAGCTTTCTTT	CASSPTGTRATEAFF
TRBD2	-	TRBV2	TRBJ2-1	TGTGCCAGCAGACTAGCGGGGGGGCTTGAGCAGTTCTTC	CASRLAGGLEQFF
TRBD2	-	TRBV19	TRBJ2-1	TGTGCCAGTAGTAACGGACTAGCGAGGGGTGAGCAGTTCTTC	CASSNGLARGEQFF
-	many	TRBV4-2	TRBJ2-7	TGTGCCAGCAGCCCTCGAGCGGTGCAGGAAGCCTACGAGCAGTACTTC	CASSPRAVQEAYEQYF
-	many	TRBV24-1	TRBJ2-5	TGTGCCACCAGTGATTTTATTGTAGAGACCCAGTACTTC	CATSDFIVETQYF
TRBD2	-	TRBV6-5	TRBJ2-5	TGTGCCAGCAGTTACTCGGCCAGGACTAGCGGGGGGGAGACCCAGTACTTC	CASSYSARTSGGETQYF
-	-	TRBV29-1	TRBJ1-4	TGCAGCGTCCAGACCCAGGGGATGGATGAAAAACTGTTTTTT	CSVQTQGMDEKLFF
TRBD2	many	TRBV7-9	TRBJ2-7	TGTGCCAGCAGCTCTACCGGGACTACATTCTCCGAGCAGTACTTC	CASSSTGTTFSEQYF
TRBD2	-	TRBV9	TRBJ2-7	TGTGCCAGCAGCGTAGCTCTATCGGGGACTAGCGGGAGTTACGAGCAGTACTTC	CASSVALSGTSGSYEQYF
TRBD2	-	TRBV4-2	TRBJ2-3	TGTGCCAGCAGCCCTGCGGGACTAGCGGGGGGGGGCACAGATACGCAGTATTTT	CASSPAGLAGGGTDTQYF
-	many	TRBV10-3	TRBJ2-1	TGTGCCATCAGTGAGGCTAGCTCCTACAATGAGCAGTTCTTC	CAISEASSYNEQFF
-	many	TRBV7-8	TRBJ2-3	TGTGCCAGCGTCTCCAGGGGTCTGGCAGATACGCAGTATTTT	CASVSRGLADTQYF
-	many	TRBV6-6	TRBJ2-7	TGTGCCAGCAGTTACGCCGGACAGCCCTACGAGCAGTACTTC	CASSYAGQPYEQYF
-	few	TRBV14	TRBJ2-1	TGTGCCAGCAGCCAATGGCGCGAGAGTGAGCAGTTCTTC	CASSQWRESEQFF
TRBD1	few	TRBV25-1	TRBJ2-5	TGTGCCAGCAGCGTGGCAGGGGGAGAGACCCAGTACTTC	CASSVAGGETQYF
TRBD2	-	TRBV10-3	TRBJ2-1	TGTGCCATCAGTCTAGCGGGCCTACGCTCCTACAATGAGCAGTTCTTC	CAISLAGLRSYNEQFF
TRBD2	few	TRBV5-1	TRBJ2-5	TGCGCCAGCAGCTTGAGTTCTAGCGGAGCTAGGACCCAGTACTTC	CASSLSSSGARTQYF
-	few	TRBV19	TRBJ2-1	TGTGCCAGTAGTATTTGGGGGGATGAGCAGTTCTTC	CASSIWGDEQFF
TRBD1	few	TRBV5-5	TRBJ1-2	TGTGCCAGCAGCTTGGTGGGACAGGGACCGGGAAACTATGGCTACACCTTC	CASSLVGQGPGNYGYTF
-	few	TRBV24-1	TRBJ1-5	TGTGCCACCTCTAGGGAGAGCAATCAGCCCCAGCATTTT	CATSRESNQPQHF
-	many	TRBV29-1	TRBJ1-2	TGCAGCGCCGAGGCGAATACTAACTATGGCTACACCTTC	CSAEANTNYGYTF
TRBD1	few	TRBV7-9	TRBJ2-3	TGTGTCAGCAGACTCGGACAGGGGGGAGATACGCAGTATTTT	CVSRLGQGGDTQYF
-	-	TRBV7-9	TRBJ1-1	TGTGCCAGCAGCGTCCAGACTGGTTGGGGGACTGAAGCTTTCTTT	CASSVQTGWGTEAFF
-	-	TRBV4-1	TRBJ2-3	TGCGCCAGCACCCAAGGTGCCCCCTTAGGGGGCACAGATACGCAGTATTTT	CASTQGAPLGGTDTQYF
TRBD1	many	TRBV5-1	TRBJ1-2	TGCGCCAGCAGCTTGGAAAGGACAGGGGCTCCGTATGGCTACACCTTC	CASSLERTGAPYGYTF
-	many	TRBV27	TRBJ2-7	TGTGCCAGCAGTTTATCGTTCCGGACGGACTCCTACGAGCAGTACTTC	CASSLSFRTDSYEQYF
TRBD2	many	TRBV2	TRBJ2-7	TGTGCCAGCAGTGTAGCGGGAGTGGGCTACGAGCAGTACTTC	CASSVAGVGYEQYF
-	many	TRBV19	TRBJ2-5	TGTGCCAGTAGTATTTTCGCCAGCGGGGAGACCCAGTACTTC	CASSIFASGETQYF
TRBD1	-	TRBV20-1	TRBJ2-2	TGCAGTGCTAGAATTGGGACAGGGTATACCGGGGAGCTGTTTTTT	CSARIGTGYTGELFF
-	many	TRBV11-2	TRBJ1-2	TGTGCCAGCAGACGGCCGGGACAAAGGAACTATGGCTACACCTTC	CASRRPGQRNYGYTF
-	-	TRBV30	TRBJ1-3	TGTGCCTGGAGTGAAGGTTCCTCCACCATATATTTT	CAWSEGSSTIYF
TRBD1	many	TRBV5-6	TRBJ1-1	TGTGCCAGCAGCGGTACAGGGGCGAGGAGTAGGACTGAAGCTTTCTTT	CASSGTGARSRTEAFF
TRBD2	-	TRBV12-3/TRBV12-4	TRBJ2-3	TGTGCCAGCAGAAGGACTAGCGGGGGAGATACGCAGTATTTT	CASRRTSGGDTQYF
TRBD1	many	TRBV5-1	TRBJ2-7	TGCGCCAGCAGCCCGACAGGGGGACCTCCCTACGAGCAGTACTTC	CASSPTGGPPYEQYF
TRBD2	few	TRBV20-1	TRBJ2-2	TGCAGTGCTATTATAGCGGGAGGGCCTGGTACCGGGGAGCTGTTTTTT	CSAIIAGGPGTGELFF
TRBD1	-	TRBV7-9	TRBJ2-7	TGTGCCAGCAGCTACGGGACAGGGAACTACGAGCAGTACTTC	CASSYGTGNYEQYF
-	-	TRBV6-5	TRBJ2-7	TGTGCCAGCAGTTACGCAGGTCCTTACGAGCAGTACTTC	CASSYAGPYEQYF
TRBD2	many	TRBV13	TRBJ2-3	TGTGCCAGCAGCTTACTAGCGGGGGGGCTGACAGATACGCAGTATTTT	CASSLLAGGLTDTQYF
TRBD1	many	TRBV6-1	TRBJ2-3	TGTGCCAGCATCTACCAACCGCCGGGACAGGGTAGCACAGATACGCAGTATTTT	CASIYQPPGQGSTDTQYF
TRBD1	-	TRBV7-9	TRBJ1-3	TGTGCCAGCAGCGTACAGGGGACTCCTGGAAACACCATATATTTT	CASSVQGTPGNTIYF
TRBD2	many	TRBV12-3/TRBV12-4	TRBJ2-7	TGTGCCAGCAGTGGGCCGGGACTAGCGGCCGCCTACGAGCAGTACTTC	CASSGPGLAAAYEQYF
-	-	TRBV19	TRBJ2-2	TGTGCCAGTAGTATAACGGGCAGGAACACCGGGGAGCTGTTTTTT	CASSITGRNTGELFF
TRBD2	many	TRBV6-1	TRBJ2-3	TGTGCCAGCTTAGCGGGAGGGGGTGGGGATACGCAGTATTTT	CASLAGGGGDTQYF
-	many	TRBV6-1	TRBJ2-7	TGTGCCAGCAGGCCTAGGGGGACCCCCTACGAGCAGTACTTC	CASRPRGTPYEQYF
-	many	TRBV5-1	TRBJ1-1	TGCGCCAGCCGTAGGGCAGCAGTGACGAACACTGAAGCTTTCTTT	CASRRAAVTNTEAFF
TRBD1	-	TRBV10-3	TRBJ2-5	TGTGCCATCAGTTTAGACAGGGGCCAAGAGACCCAGTACTTC	CAISLDRGQETQYF
-	-	TRBV27	TRBJ2-1	TGTGCCAGCAGTTTATTGCGGGATTTTTACAATGAGCAGTTCTTC	CASSLLRDFYNEQFF
-	many	TRBV3-1	TRBJ2-1	TGTGCCAGCAGCATCAAAGGGCTAGCGAGTAACAATGAGCAGTTCTTC	CASSIKGLASNNEQFF
-	-	TRBV24-1	TRBJ1-5	TGTGCCACCAGTGATCCCGGGATTAATCAGCCCCAGCATTTT	CATSDPGINQPQHF
-	few	TRBV19	TRBJ2-2	TGTGCCAGTAGTAAAGGGACGGACGCCACCGGGGAGCTGTTTTTT	CASSKGTDATGELFF
-	-	TRBV5-1	TRBJ1-6	TGCGCCAGCAGCTTGGAACAGGGCAAAAATTCACCCCTCCACTTT	CASSLEQGKNSPLHF
TRBD1	many	TRBV5-1	TRBJ1-2	TGCGCCAGCAGCCCTACAGGGGGCGTTGGTGGCTACACCTTC	CASSPTGGVGGYTF
TRBD1	many	TRBV14	TRBJ2-7	TGTGCCAGCAGCCCCGACAGGGGGATCACCTACGAGCAGTACTTC	CASSPDRGITYEQYF